These T cell receptor beta chains were read from a single sample in a study of blood T cell repertoires in COVID-19. Some clones are missing from TCRdb's copy, which holds only in-frame ones; the method was immunoSEQ multiplex PCR. The table lists approximately 150,000 clones, about 82% of them singletons. The sequenced sample consisted of peripheral blood. These receptors all come from a woman older than 75 with COVID-19, enrolled during active disease. CDR3s include the opening cysteine and the closing phenylalanine or tryptophan. Each record gives: D gene, clone size, J gene, V gene, CDR3 protein, CDR3 DNA. The D gene is left open where the match is weak. Rows give clone size only sometimes, using once, few, many, or a class for an expanded clone.

d_gene: TRBD2; abundance: NA; j_gene: TRBJ2-7; v_gene: TRBV5-5; CDR3aa: CASSFQPGRSYEQYF; CDR3nt: TGTGCCAGCAGCTTTCAACCCGGGAGGTCCTACGAGCAGTACTTC
d_gene: NA; abundance: NA; j_gene: TRBJ2-7; v_gene: TRBV19; CDR3aa: CATTGHLYEQYF; CDR3nt: TGTGCCACCACGGGACACTTATACGAGCAGTACTTC
d_gene: NA; abundance: once; j_gene: TRBJ1-4; v_gene: TRBV2; CDR3aa: CASSGTASNEKLFF; CDR3nt: TGTGCCAGCAGTGGGACAGCCTCTAATGAAAAACTGTTTTTT
d_gene: TRBD1; abundance: NA; j_gene: TRBJ2-2; v_gene: TRBV28; CDR3aa: CASRSQQGSNTGELFF; CDR3nt: TGTGCCAGCAGATCTCAACAGGGGTCGAACACCGGGGAGCTGTTTTTT
d_gene: TRBD1; abundance: NA; j_gene: TRBJ1-1; v_gene: TRBV2; CDR3aa: CASRGQASVGAFF; CDR3nt: TGTGCCAGCAGGGGACAGGCCAGCGTGGGGGCTTTCTTT
d_gene: NA; abundance: NA; j_gene: TRBJ1-1; v_gene: TRBV6-5; CDR3aa: CASSPRSSATTEAFF; CDR3nt: TGTGCCAGCAGCCCGCGGTCATCGGCGACCACTGAAGCTTTCTTT
d_gene: TRBD2; abundance: once; j_gene: TRBJ2-4; v_gene: TRBV4-1; CDR3aa: CASSQGLAGGPQAKNIQYF; CDR3nt: TGCGCCAGCAGCCAAGGGCTAGCGGGGGGGCCCCAAGCCAAAAACATTCAGTACTTC
d_gene: NA; abundance: NA; j_gene: TRBJ2-6; v_gene: TRBV5-1; CDR3aa: CASSPTQAGANVLTF; CDR3nt: TGCGCCAGCAGCCCCACCCAGGCTGGGGCCAACGTCCTGACTTTC
d_gene: NA; abundance: once; j_gene: TRBJ2-1; v_gene: TRBV6-5; CDR3aa: CASSYYTDNNEQFF; CDR3nt: TGTGCCAGCAGTTACTATACAGATAACAATGAGCAGTTCTTC
d_gene: NA; abundance: NA; j_gene: TRBJ1-2; v_gene: TRBV2; CDR3aa: CASSDEGRGGSSGYTF; CDR3nt: TGTGCCAGCAGTGACGAAGGGCGTGGAGGGAGCTCCGGCTACACCTTC
d_gene: NA; abundance: NA; j_gene: TRBJ1-2; v_gene: TRBV19; CDR3aa: CASSIGGRASYGYTF; CDR3nt: TGTGCCAGTAGTATAGGGGGGCGGGCGAGCTATGGCTACACCTTC
d_gene: TRBD2; abundance: NA; j_gene: TRBJ2-1; v_gene: TRBV5-7; CDR3aa: CASTPGRLAGGAEQFF; CDR3nt: TGTGCCAGCACCCCCGGTAGGCTAGCGGGAGGGGCAGAGCAGTTCTTC
d_gene: TRBD2; abundance: NA; j_gene: TRBJ2-2; v_gene: TRBV5-1; CDR3aa: CASSLGLAGDTGELFF; CDR3nt: TGCGCCAGCAGCTTGGGACTAGCGGGAGACACCGGGGAGCTGTTTTTT
d_gene: TRBD2; abundance: NA; j_gene: TRBJ2-7; v_gene: TRBV19; CDR3aa: CASSNRPGLAGILEQYF; CDR3nt: TGTGCCAGTAGTAACCGGCCTGGACTAGCGGGGATCTTGGAGCAGTACTTC
d_gene: NA; abundance: once; j_gene: TRBJ1-2; v_gene: TRBV4-2; CDR3aa: CASSQGLQRVEYGYTF; CDR3nt: TGTGCCAGCAGCCAAGGCCTTCAGAGGGTGGAGTATGGCTACACCTTC
d_gene: TRBD1; abundance: NA; j_gene: TRBJ1-6; v_gene: TRBV6-1; CDR3aa: CASSVRDRGVGSPLHF; CDR3nt: TGTGCCAGCAGTGTCCGGGACAGGGGTGTAGGGTCACCCCTCCACTTT
d_gene: TRBD2; abundance: NA; j_gene: TRBJ2-3; v_gene: TRBV6-5; CDR3aa: CASSLSGADTQYF; CDR3nt: TGTGCCAGCAGTTTAAGCGGGGCAGATACGCAGTATTTT
d_gene: NA; abundance: once; j_gene: TRBJ1-1; v_gene: TRBV25-1; CDR3aa: CASSETARGTEAFF; CDR3nt: TGTGCCAGCAGTGAGACGGCCAGGGGCACTGAAGCTTTCTTT
d_gene: TRBD2; abundance: many; j_gene: TRBJ2-3; v_gene: TRBV6-6; CDR3aa: CAIRAGGTDTQYF; CDR3nt: TGTGCCATCAGAGCGGGGGGTACAGATACGCAGTATTTT
d_gene: NA; abundance: NA; j_gene: TRBJ1-2; v_gene: TRBV15; CDR3aa: CATSSDRISYGYTF; CDR3nt: TGTGCCACCAGTTCCGACAGGATCTCCTATGGCTACACCTTC
d_gene: NA; abundance: many; j_gene: TRBJ2-5; v_gene: TRBV2; CDR3aa: CASGLVETQYF; CDR3nt: TGTGCCAGCGGCCTAGTCGAGACCCAGTACTTC
d_gene: TRBD2; abundance: NA; j_gene: TRBJ2-2; v_gene: TRBV9; CDR3aa: CASSETSGTGELFF; CDR3nt: TGTGCCAGCAGCGAAACTAGCGGGACCGGGGAGCTGTTTTTT
d_gene: TRBD2; abundance: NA; j_gene: TRBJ2-1; v_gene: TRBV5-1; CDR3aa: CASSLGVSGGNEQFF; CDR3nt: TGCGCCAGCAGCTTGGGGGTAAGCGGGGGCAATGAGCAGTTCTTC
d_gene: NA; abundance: NA; j_gene: TRBJ1-4; v_gene: TRBV3-1/TRBV3-2; CDR3aa: CASSQLAALNGEKLFF; CDR3nt: TGTGCCAGCAGCCAGCTGGCAGCACTAAATGGGGAAAAACTGTTTTTT
d_gene: TRBD1; abundance: NA; j_gene: TRBJ1-1; v_gene: TRBV6-5; CDR3aa: CASSYANRGPEAFF; CDR3nt: TGTGCCAGCAGTTACGCGAACAGGGGGCCTGAAGCTTTCTTT
d_gene: TRBD2; abundance: NA; j_gene: TRBJ2-1; v_gene: TRBV6-5; CDR3aa: CASPPAGGSREQFF; CDR3nt: TGTGCCAGCCCCCCCGCGGGAGGGTCCAGGGAGCAGTTCTTC
d_gene: TRBD2; abundance: NA; j_gene: TRBJ2-1; v_gene: TRBV9; CDR3aa: CASSVGFGTSGNNEQFF; CDR3nt: TGTGCCAGCAGCGTAGGGTTCGGGACTAGCGGGAACAATGAGCAGTTCTTC
d_gene: NA; abundance: NA; j_gene: TRBJ2-2; v_gene: TRBV7-6; CDR3aa: CASSFSQGGTGELFF; CDR3nt: TGTGCCAGCAGCTTTTCACAGGGTGGCACCGGGGAGCTGTTTTTT
d_gene: NA; abundance: NA; j_gene: TRBJ2-5; v_gene: TRBV27; CDR3aa: CASSLNGGGVAETQYF; CDR3nt: TGTGCCAGCAGTTTAAACGGAGGAGGGGTTGCCGAGACCCAGTACTTC
d_gene: TRBD1; abundance: NA; j_gene: TRBJ2-2; v_gene: TRBV5-1; CDR3aa: CASSSQGSIGELFF; CDR3nt: TGCGCCAGCAGCTCACAGGGGTCGATCGGGGAGCTGTTTTTT
d_gene: TRBD1; abundance: few; j_gene: TRBJ2-7; v_gene: TRBV7-3; CDR3aa: CASSPRGLGSEQYF; CDR3nt: TGTGCCAGCAGCCCCAGGGGGCTCGGTAGCGAGCAGTACTTC
d_gene: TRBD1; abundance: NA; j_gene: TRBJ1-4; v_gene: TRBV9; CDR3aa: CASSNKQGAAGEKLFF; CDR3nt: TGTGCCAGCAGCAACAAGCAGGGGGCGGCGGGTGAAAAACTGTTTTTT
d_gene: TRBD1; abundance: NA; j_gene: TRBJ1-3; v_gene: TRBV2; CDR3aa: CASTTGQGGGNTIYF; CDR3nt: TGTGCCAGCACTACCGGACAGGGTGGTGGAAACACCATATATTTT
d_gene: TRBD1; abundance: once; j_gene: TRBJ1-2; v_gene: TRBV2; CDR3aa: CASRPGQGYGYTF; CDR3nt: TGTGCCAGCAGACCGGGACAGGGTTATGGCTACACCTTC
d_gene: NA; abundance: NA; j_gene: TRBJ1-2; v_gene: TRBV2; CDR3aa: CASSPGGQLYGYTF; CDR3nt: TGTGCCAGCAGTCCAGGTGGGCAGCTCTATGGCTACACCTTC
d_gene: NA; abundance: NA; j_gene: TRBJ2-3; v_gene: TRBV7-8; CDR3aa: CASSPYTDTQYF; CDR3nt: TGTGCCAGCAGCCCCTACACAGATACGCAGTATTTT
d_gene: TRBD1; abundance: NA; j_gene: TRBJ2-7; v_gene: TRBV4-1; CDR3aa: CASSQSSGQDPYEQYF; CDR3nt: TGCGCCAGCAGCCAATCTTCCGGACAGGATCCCTACGAGCAGTACTTC
d_gene: TRBD2; abundance: NA; j_gene: TRBJ2-1; v_gene: TRBV2; CDR3aa: CAGGTSGSGEQFF; CDR3nt: TGTGCCGGAGGGACTAGCGGGAGTGGTGAGCAGTTCTTC
d_gene: NA; abundance: NA; j_gene: TRBJ2-5; v_gene: TRBV19; CDR3aa: CASSYVAGETQYF; CDR3nt: TGTGCCAGTAGTTACGTGGCGGGGGAGACCCAGTACTTC
d_gene: NA; abundance: NA; j_gene: TRBJ1-2; v_gene: TRBV20-1; CDR3aa: CSASPRGGGYGYTF; CDR3nt: TGCAGTGCTAGTCCCAGGGGTGGTGGCTATGGCTACACCTTC
d_gene: NA; abundance: NA; j_gene: TRBJ1-3; v_gene: TRBV9; CDR3aa: CASSETGQINTIYF; CDR3nt: TGTGCCAGCAGCGAGACAGGTCAAATAAACACCATATATTTT
d_gene: NA; abundance: few; j_gene: TRBJ1-6; v_gene: TRBV3-1/TRBV3-2; CDR3aa: CASSPGGPNSPLHF; CDR3nt: TGTGCCAGCAGCCCGGGGGGGCCTAATTCACCCCTCCACTTT
d_gene: TRBD1; abundance: NA; j_gene: TRBJ2-1; v_gene: TRBV3-1/TRBV3-2; CDR3aa: CASSQTYRGNKFF; CDR3nt: TGTGCCAGCAGCCAGACATACAGGGGGAATAAGTTCTTC
d_gene: TRBD2; abundance: NA; j_gene: TRBJ2-7; v_gene: TRBV19; CDR3aa: CASRPTSGGRWEQYF; CDR3nt: TGTGCCAGTAGACCGACTAGCGGGGGCCGTTGGGAGCAGTACTTC
d_gene: TRBD1; abundance: once; j_gene: TRBJ1-1; v_gene: TRBV5-1; CDR3aa: CASSKRQGGATEAFF; CDR3nt: TGCGCCAGCAGCAAACGACAGGGTGGGGCCACTGAAGCTTTCTTT
d_gene: NA; abundance: NA; j_gene: TRBJ2-2; v_gene: TRBV6-5; CDR3aa: CASKELNTGELFF; CDR3nt: TGTGCCAGCAAAGAACTGAACACCGGGGAGCTGTTTTTT
d_gene: NA; abundance: many; j_gene: TRBJ2-5; v_gene: TRBV5-1; CDR3aa: CASSWTGTDRRETQYF; CDR3nt: TGCGCCAGCAGCTGGACCGGGACTGATAGACGGGAGACCCAGTACTTC
d_gene: NA; abundance: NA; j_gene: TRBJ2-1; v_gene: TRBV24-1; CDR3aa: CATSDLDRFEQFF; CDR3nt: TGTGCCACCAGTGACCTAGACAGGTTCGAGCAGTTCTTC
d_gene: TRBD2; abundance: NA; j_gene: TRBJ2-1; v_gene: TRBV9; CDR3aa: CASSVGLAGGRAYNEQFF; CDR3nt: TGTGCCAGCAGCGTAGGGCTAGCGGGGGGAAGAGCGTACAATGAGCAGTTCTTC
d_gene: TRBD1; abundance: NA; j_gene: TRBJ2-7; v_gene: TRBV28; CDR3aa: CASCDRGPYEQYF; CDR3nt: TGTGCCAGCTGTGACAGGGGGCCCTACGAGCAGTACTTC